This T cell receptor beta chain was captured by sequencing in a study of T-cell memory formation after mild COVID-19. MiXCR was run by TCRdb on the 5' RACE reads, yielding one entry per CDR3 protein. Of 250,000 to 300,000 distinct CDR3 sequences in the sample, around 15% were seen once. Findings of the study overall: The pre-infection memory compartment contained some responding clones, suggesting cross-reactive memory joined.

Comment on this clonotype: The antigen is unknown.

This TCR derives from a man aged 18 to 29 who had mild COVID-19 (a few samples of this study predate the infection). Cell type and time point are not known. Sequenced sample: PBMCs or a T cell subset sorted from them (not recorded which).

CDR3 DNA: TGTGCCAGCAGCGCCACAGAGCGGAGCTATGGCTACACCTTC. Residues: CASSATERSYGYTF. The V and J genes are TRBV7-6 and TRBJ1-2; no clear D gene. Germline assignment: CDR1 SGHVS and CDR2 FNYEAQ. This CDR3 spans 14 amino acids. V dropped 5 bases and J dropped 4 bases, with 14 bases sitting between them.